This T cell receptor beta chain was obtained from a study of cytomegalovirus exposure and HLA in healthy donors. General study results and limits: A later analysis reportedly identified an Asian-associated ancestry cluster as carrying fewer N-insertions than the roughly 700-donor mean.

PCR involved 60 Vbeta and 13 Jbeta primers. TCRdb's copy holds only in-frame clones and misses some; the assay was immunoSEQ multiplex PCR. Its listing shows more than 70,000 clones. A word on this clone: The antigen is not known.

The germline gives CDR1 LGHNA, CDR2 YNFKEQ. V lost 4 bases, J lost 4 bases, and 11 bases stayed unmatched. The CDR3 loop spans 16 amino acids. The origin of this receptor is a woman aged 55 to 70 in good health and CMV-seronegative. This chain links TRBV4-2 with TRBJ2-3, with 7 nucleotides matching TRBD2. The sequencing input was PBMCs. CDR3 protein: CASSPEERGEADTQYF. DNA of the CDR3: TGTGCCAGCAGCCCAGAGGAGCGGGGCGAGGCAGATACGCAGTATTTT.